What follows are 27 T cell receptor beta chains derived from one specimen sequenced in a study of early T cells in non-severe SARS-CoV-2 infection. MiXCR was run by TCRdb on the 5' RACE reads, yielding one entry per CDR3 protein. The table has 20,000 to 30,000 distinct CDR3 sequences, less than 7% seen once; the top ten hold about 2.6%. The source material was whole blood. The receptors come from an adult who was a healthcare worker with PCR-confirmed SARS-CoV-2 infection or an uninfected control (not recorded which).

By sample fraction, this clonotype is medium-sized. The chain combines TRBV6-2 or TRBV6-3 with TRBJ2-1, with a tentative D call TRBD1 (5 bases). V lost 5 bases and J lost 2, with 7 bases in between. Germline lookup yields CDR1 MNHEY and CDR2 SVGEGT. The CDR3 totals 13 residues. The CDR3 DNA reads as TGTGCCAGCAGTCAGACAGCCTACAATGAGCAGTTCTTC. Residues: CASSQTAYNEQFF.

This clonotype was observed many times. J is TRBJ1-3 and V is TRBV4-1; 8 bases align to TRBD1. The V gene's germline CDR1 is MGHRA and CDR2 YSYEKL. V was clipped by 1 base and J by 3 bases; unmatched bases: 8. The CDR3 contains 17 residues. CDR3 residues: CASSQGIQGAVGNTIYF. CDR3 nucleotide sequence: TGCGCCAGCAGCCAAGGAATCCAGGGGGCGGTTGGAAACACCATATATTTT.

This clonotype was found many times. This chain uses TRBV7-2 with TRBJ1-5; D is uncertain. This CDR3 is built from 14 residues. Trimming removed 5 bases at V and 4 bases at J, with 12 bases between. Germline CDR1 reads SGHTA; CDR2 reads FQGNSA. CDR3 region: CASSLVPENQPQHF. Written as DNA, the CDR3 is TGTGCCAGCAGCCTTGTACCTGAGAATCAGCCCCAGCATTTT.

The chain couples TRBV20-1 to TRBJ2-1; D gene ambiguous. Germline V CDR1 and CDR2: DFQATT, SNEGSKA (reference sequence). Trimming removed 5 bases at V and 8 bases at J, with 16 bases between. The length of the CDR3 is 13 residues. This CDR3 reads CSAERPDGDEQFF. The CDR3 nucleotides are TGCAGTGCTGAGAGACCTGACGGTGATGAGCAGTTCTTC.

This clonotype was picked up many times. The rearrangement joins TRBV5-1 to TRBJ1-1, with TRBD1 as a possible D gene (6 bases). V was cut by 5 bases and J by 1 base, with 12 bases left in between. The CDR3 sequence is 14 residues long. The germline gives CDR1 SGHRS, CDR2 YFSETQ. The CDR3 DNA sequence: TGCGCCAGCAGTTCGGGGGGCGCGAACACTGAAGCTTTCTTT. Translated: CASSSGGANTEAFF.

This chain links TRBV7-6 with TRBJ1-2, with 8 positions matching TRBD1. The CDR3 loop spans 13 amino acids. The V gene end was trimmed by 4 bases and the J gene end by 7 bases; junction bases not matched to a gene: 5. CDR1 and CDR2 (germline): SGHVS, FNYEAQ. In nucleotides, the CDR3 is TGTGCCAGCAGCTCGCTAACAGGGGGTGGCTACACCTTC. Translated, it gives CASSSLTGGGYTF.

This clonotype appeared many times. The rearrangement links TRBV4-2 to TRBJ2-1; weak D call: TRBD2 (5 bases). This CDR3 has 17 amino acids. Trimming shortened V by 2 bases and J by 1 base, and 15 bases separated the two germline ends. Germline V gene sequence: CDR1 LGHNA, CDR2 YNFKEQ. The CDR3 loop is CASSQYTGVGSYNEQFF. Written as DNA, the CDR3 is TGTGCCAGCAGCCAATACACCGGGGTTGGATCCTACAATGAGCAGTTCTTC.

This clonotype was seen more than once but under ten times. The DNA of the CDR3 is TGTGCCAGCAGCTTACAGGGACTAGCGGGCTCTAGCACAGATACGCAGTATTTT. Protein product: CASSLQGLAGSSTDTQYF. The chain employs TRBV7-2 and TRBJ2-3; 12 nucleotides agree with TRBD2. Germline assignment: CDR1 SGHTA and CDR2 FQGNSA. V lost 2 bases, J lost 0 bases, and 6 bases stayed unmatched. CDR3 length: 18 residues.

By share of the sample, this clonotype is medium-sized. The V call is TRBV25-1, the J call TRBJ2-1; 10 nucleotides agree with TRBD1. This CDR3 is 17 amino acids long. Germline assignment: CDR1 MGHDK and CDR2 SYGVNS. V was pared by 4 bases and J by 6 bases, with 12 bases of the junction left unmatched. CDR3 coding DNA: TGTGCCAGCAGTGCGACAGGGGGCGGGGGTAGGCGCAATGAGCAGTTCTTC. The encoded protein is CASSATGGGGRRNEQFF. Full variable domain (remainder filled in from reference TRBV25-1 and TRBJ2-1): EADIYQTPRYLVIGTGKKITLECSQTMGHDKMYWYQQDPGMELHLIHYSYGVNSTEKGDLSSESTVSRIRTEHFPLTLESARPSHTSQYLCASSATGGGGRRNEQFFGPGTRLTVL.

This clonotype appeared many times. Written as DNA, the CDR3 is TGTGCCAGCAGCCCTCGACAGGGTAGCTCGAACGAGCAGTACTTC. Its protein product is CASSPRQGSSNEQYF. The rearrangement joins TRBV7-2 to TRBJ2-7, with 7 bases identical to TRBD1. CDR3 length: 15 amino acids. Germline V gene data show CDR1 as SGHTA and CDR2 as FQGNSA. Trimming removed 5 bases from V and 5 bases from J; junction bases left unmatched: 12.

This clonotype has at least ten counts. The V call is TRBV27, the J call TRBJ1-4; D not resolved. The CDR3 covers 12 residues. The V end was cut by 5 bases, the J end by 13 bases, with 14 bases between. Per the germline V gene, CDR1 is MNHEY and CDR2 is SMNVEV (reference sequence). The CDR3 DNA follows: TGTGCCAGCAGTAACGAGGTGGGAGGACTGTTTTTT. Its protein is CASSNEVGGLFF.

The chain has TRBV6-1 and TRBJ2-1, with D possibly matching TRBD1 (5 bases). This CDR3 is built from 15 residues. CDR1 and CDR2 from the germline V gene are MNHNS and SASEGT. Between the trimmed V and J ends, which lost 4 bases and 1 base, there was a span of 11 bases. The CDR3 sequence is CASSVQGTSYNEQFF. The CDR3 nucleotides read TGTGCCAGCAGTGTTCAGGGTACGTCCTACAATGAGCAGTTCTTC.

This clonotype was counted at least ten times. The rearrangement joins TRBV4-2 to TRBJ2-7; 8 bases match TRBD2. V lost 4 bases and J lost 3; bases outside the gene matches: 8. CDR1 is LGHNA, CDR2 YNFKEQ, per germline. This CDR3 has 15 residues. The CDR3 DNA sequence: TGTGCCAGCAGCCTCAAAGCGGGGGACGGCTACGAGCAGTACTTC. This sequence encodes CASSLKAGDGYEQYF.

The sample holds many counts of this clonotype. The chain is built from TRBV3-1 and TRBJ1-2, with 7 bases identical to TRBD1. CDR3 length equals 15 residues. Germline CDR1 is LGHDT and CDR2 is YNNKEL (reference sequence). Unmatched junction bases numbered 7, after V lost 1 base and J lost 5 bases. Written as DNA, the CDR3 is TGTGCCAGCAGCCAAGTACCACAGGGACAGTATGGCTACACCTTC. Translated: CASSQVPQGQYGYTF.

The chain uses TRBV5-1 and TRBJ2-7, with 8 positions matching TRBD1. The ends lost 3 bases at V and 0 bases at J; junction bases unmatched: 11. This CDR3 comprises 17 residues. Germline assignment: CDR1 SGHRS and CDR2 YFSETQ. The CDR3 DNA sequence: TGCGCCAGCAGCTGGACAGGGCATGAAAGGAGCTCCTACGAGCAGTACTTC. It yields the protein CASSWTGHERSSYEQYF.

This clonotype was seen a few times. The chain carries TRBV28 and TRBJ1-3; D possibly corresponds to TRBD1 (5 bases). This CDR3 comprises 16 residues. Looked up from germline, CDR1 is MDHEN and CDR2 is SYDVKM. The ends were cut back, 6 bases at V and 0 bases at J, with 15 bases in the middle. The CDR3 sequence is CASSAPGLISGNTIYF. CDR3 DNA: TGTGCCAGCAGCGCCCCGGGGCTGATCTCTGGAAACACCATATATTTT.

Sample share makes this clonotype medium-sized. The chain carries TRBV28 and TRBJ1-1; D unclear. CDR3 size: 13 residues. With 2 bases removed from V and 6 bases from J, the gap between germline ends came to 10 bases. Germline lookup yields CDR1 MDHEN and CDR2 SYDVKM. CDR3 nucleotides: TGTGCCAGCAGTTTAGGAAGTTCTCCTGAAGCTTTCTTT. Amino acid sequence: CASSLGSSPEAFF.

This clonotype was picked up many times. The chain has TRBV20-1 and TRBJ1-1; maybe TRBD1 (5 bases). This CDR3 is built from 14 residues. The germline V gene has CDR1 DFQATT and CDR2 SNEGSKA (reference sequence). V lost 2 bases and J lost 7, with 17 bases in between. The CDR3 sequence: CSARYPGGGIEAFF. Here the CDR3 DNA reads TGCAGTGCTAGATATCCCGGGGGAGGGATTGAAGCTTTCTTT.

This chain connects TRBV5-1 to TRBJ1-1; D is undetermined. CDR1 and CDR2 from the germline V gene are SGHRS and YFSETQ. This CDR3 region has 13 residues. V was shortened by 2 bases and J by 4 bases, with 9 bases between the two germline ends. The CDR3 loop reads CASSFRTGTEAFF. As DNA, the CDR3 is TGCGCCAGCAGCTTCAGGACGGGCACTGAAGCTTTCTTT. Full variable domain (outside the CDR3, taken from reference TRBV5-1 and TRBJ1-1): KAGVTQTPRYLIKTRGQQVTLSCSPISGHRSVSWYQQTPGQGLQFLFEYFSETQRNKGNFPGRFSGRQFSNSRSEMNVSTLELGDSALYLCASSFRTGTEAFFGQGTRLTVV.

This clonotype was counted ten times or more. The chain uses TRBV20-1 and TRBJ2-1; perhaps TRBD1 as D (7 bases). Germline loops: CDR1 DFQATT, CDR2 SNEGSKA (reference sequence). The CDR3 has 15 amino acids. The V end was cut by 6 bases, the J end by 0 bases, with 15 bases between. CDR3 nucleotides: TGCAGTGCACACCAGGGGGGTAGCTCCTACAATGAGCAGTTCTTC. Translation: CSAHQGGSSYNEQFF.

This clonotype was counted many times. The chain joins TRBV11-2 to TRBJ2-7; tentatively, D is TRBD1 or TRBD2 (5 bases each). Trimming removed 1 base from V and 9 bases from J, with 10 bases in between. The CDR3 has 12 amino acids. The V gene's germline CDR1 is SGHAT and CDR2 FQNNGV. The CDR3 nucleotides read TGTGCCAGCAGCTTAGGGGGGAGTGTGCAGTACTTC. It is translated as CASSLGGSVQYF.

This clonotype has only a few counts. The rearrangement joins TRBV6-1 to TRBJ2-1; 9 bases align to TRBD1. There are 15 residues in the CDR3. Trimming took 4 bases from V and 3 from J; bases not matched to a gene: 4. The V gene's germline CDR1 is MNHNS and CDR2 SASEGT. CDR3 DNA sequence: TGTGCCAGCAGTGTGGGGACAGGGATCTACAATGAGCAGTTCTTC. It yields the protein CASSVGTGIYNEQFF.

The chain couples TRBV6-4 to TRBJ2-2; 8 bases fit TRBD1. The CDR3 has 13 amino acids. Germline CDR1 MRHNA, CDR2 SNTAGT. V lost 4 bases and J lost 5; bases outside the gene matches: 0. The chain's CDR3 is CASSGQGTGELFF. For the CDR3, the DNA is TGTGCCAGCAGTGGACAGGGGACCGGGGAGCTGTTTTTT.

Many counts were recorded for this clonotype. This chain uses TRBV7-2 with TRBJ1-5; weak D call: TRBD1 (5 bases). Trimming took 8 bases from V and 4 from J, leaving 18 bases between them. The CDR3 is made up of 15 amino acids. In germline, CDR1 is SGHTA, CDR2 FQGNSA. The CDR3 loop is CASRLGVNNNQPQHF. CDR3 nucleotide sequence: TGTGCCAGCCGACTGGGGGTGAACAATAATCAGCCCCAGCATTTT. The entire variable domain, with the rest obtained from reference TRBV7-2 and TRBJ1-5, is as follows: GAGVSQSPSNKVTEKGKDVELRCDPISGHTALYWYRQSLGQGLEFLIYFQGNSAPDKSGLPSDRFSAERTGGSVSTLTIQRTQQEDSAVYLCASRLGVNNNQPQHFGDGTRLSIL.

In this sample, this clonotype turned up many times. J is TRBJ1-1 and V is TRBV18, with 7 bases matching TRBD1. Germline values: CDR1 KGHSH, CDR2 LQKENI. V lost 3 bases to trimming and J lost 8 bases; unmatched junction nucleotides: 6. This CDR3 region has 13 residues. CDR3 amino acids: CASSPGTDLEAFF. The CDR3, as DNA: TGTGCCAGCTCACCGGGGACAGATTTAGAAGCTTTCTTT.

This clonotype was detected many times. The rearrangement links TRBV10-3 to TRBJ2-7; D not certain. The CDR3 extends over 12 amino acids. CDR1 ENHRY and CDR2 SYGVKD come from the germline V gene. Trimming pared 8 bases from V and 3 bases from J, leaving 11 bases between. CDR3 loop: CAIEEPGYEQYF. Written as DNA, the CDR3 is TGTGCCATCGAAGAGCCAGGCTACGAGCAGTACTTC.

This clonotype occurred many times. This sequence joins TRBV11-2 and TRBJ2-4; perhaps D is TRBD1 or TRBD2 (5 bases each). CDR1 and CDR2 (germline): SGHAT, FQNNGV. V lost 7 bases, J lost 0 bases, and 10 bases lay in between. The CDR3 spans 14 residues. The CDR3: CASTVGTAKNIQYF. CDR3 DNA sequence: TGTGCCAGCACCGTGGGGACAGCCAAAAACATTCAGTACTTC.